This passage covers 9 T cell receptor beta chains from one sample sequenced in a study of T cells after yellow fever vaccination. TCRdb ran MiXCR on the 5' RACE reads and lists one entry per CDR3 protein. The table lists 150,000 to 200,000 distinct CDR3 sequences, about 7% of them singletons. The starting material was CD4+ T cells sorted from PBMCs, obtained less than 6 days after the first yellow fever vaccination. The receptors come from a man aged 18 to 30 who received the YFV17D yellow fever vaccine.

This clonotype was detected ten times or more. V is TRBV7-7 and J is TRBJ2-2; the match to TRBD2 covers 12 bases. V trimming: 5 bases; J trimming: 4 bases; junction bases outside the gene matches: 5. Germline V lookup: CDR1 SSHAT, CDR2 FNYEAQ (reference sequence). The CDR3 loop spans 16 amino acids. CDR3 coding DNA: TGTGCCAGCAGCCCAGGACTAGCGGGGATCACCGGGGAGCTGTTTTTT. It encodes CASSPGLAGITGELFF.

Comments on this clonotype: A much larger clone lies one base from this, so it may be a read error. The gene calls are TRBV28 and TRBJ2-1; D ambiguous. Per the germline V gene, CDR1 is MDHEN and CDR2 is SYDVKM. Trimming removed 6 bases at V and 8 bases at J, with 14 bases between. This CDR3 has 13 residues. Here the CDR3 DNA reads TGTGCCAGCAGACTCGGGCGGTACTATGAGCAGTTCTTC. Amino acids: CASRLGRYYEQFF.

This clonotype was seen repeatedly, ten times or more. The rearrangement joins TRBV5-1 to TRBJ1-2; D is unresolved. Trimming took off 4 bases at V and 4 bases at J, with 11 bases between the two ends. The CDR3 sequence is 13 residues long. CDR1 is SGHRS and CDR2 is YFSETQ in the germline V gene. Here the CDR3 DNA reads TGCGCCAGCAGCCCCGATCCCTTCTATGGCTACACCTTC. Residues: CASSPDPFYGYTF.

Many counts were recorded for this clonotype. The chain combines TRBV5-1 with TRBJ1-5; 8 bases line up with TRBD1. V dropped 1 base and J dropped 9; count of bases not matched to a gene: 3. CDR1 is SGHRS, CDR2 YFSETQ, per germline. CDR3 length equals 13 residues. Here the CDR3 reads CASSLQGTGPQHF. In nucleotides, the CDR3 is TGCGCCAGCAGCTTGCAGGGGACAGGGCCCCAGCATTTT.

This clonotype was detected only a few times. The chain carries TRBV4-3 and TRBJ2-5, with 10 bases lining up with TRBD2. Germline CDR1 LGHNA, CDR2 YSLEER. The V gene end was trimmed by 6 bases and the J gene end by 5 bases; junction bases not matched to a gene: 6. The CDR3 runs 14 residues. This CDR3 reads CASRHLAGDETQYF. The CDR3 DNA is TGCGCCAGCAGGCATCTAGCGGGGGACGAGACCCAGTACTTC.

This clonotype has more than one count but fewer than ten. The rearrangement joins TRBV4-1 to TRBJ2-1; D is unclear. The CDR3 has 13 amino acids. Trimming took off 0 bases at V and 8 bases at J, with 8 bases between the two ends. Germline CDR1 reads MGHRA; CDR2 reads YSYEKL. The CDR3 DNA follows: TGCGCCAGCAGCCAAGACCTCTTTGATGAGCAGTTCTTC. Protein sequence: CASSQDLFDEQFF.

In this sample, this clonotype turned up many times. The gene calls are TRBV6-2 or TRBV6-3 and TRBJ2-1, with D unclear. The CDR3 length is 12 residues. From germline, CDR1 is MNHEY and CDR2 SVGEGT. Trimming removed 6 bases from V and 2 bases from J, with 5 bases in between. CDR3 bases: TGTGCCAGCAGCCTCCCCTACAATGAGCAGTTCTTC. Its protein product is CASSLPYNEQFF.

In its sample, this clonotype was seen many times. The chain uses TRBV3-1 and TRBJ2-7, with 9 bases identical to TRBD2. CDR3 size: 14 residues. J lost 0 bases, V lost 4 bases, and 1 base had no gene match. CDR1 LGHDT and CDR2 YNNKEL come from the germline V gene (reference sequence). The CDR3 DNA follows: TGTGCCAGCAGCCCAGCGGGGGGCTCCTACGAGCAGTACTTC. Protein sequence: CASSPAGGSYEQYF.

This chain links TRBV7-9 with TRBJ1-6; 8 positions match TRBD1. The length of the CDR3 is 16 residues. The ends lost 5 bases at V and 0 bases at J; junction bases unmatched: 3. Germline V lookup: CDR1 SEHNR, CDR2 FQNEAQ (reference sequence). The CDR3 protein is CASSPGQGSYNSPLHF. The CDR3 DNA reads as TGTGCCAGCAGCCCTGGACAGGGCTCCTATAATTCACCCCTCCACTTT.